The subject of this entry is one T cell receptor beta chain. The antigen is unknown. Nominally healthy donors were sampled, though unrecorded immune exposures were likely. This CDR3 comprises 12 residues. Trimming removed 1 base from V and 7 bases from J, with 8 bases in between. Germline V gene data show CDR1 as SGHDT and CDR2 as YYEEEE. PCR primers comprised 60 Vbeta and 13 Jbeta primers. TCRdb keeps only in-frame clones here, not all; method: immunoSEQ multiplex PCR. Among some 99,000 clones listed, roughly 79% were seen once. This record comes from a study of cytomegalovirus exposure and HLA in healthy donors. General observations from the study: Exclusion as indistinguishable affected some V segments, including TRBV6-2 and TRBV6-3. Compared with the approximately 700-donor mean, an Asian-associated ancestry cluster reportedly had fewer N-insertions, according to a later analysis. Testing in vitro showed a few CMV-associated chains specific for CMV antigens.

The source of this sequence is a woman in her thirties in good health and CMV-seronegative. The rearrangement uses TRBV5-6 and TRBJ1-2; no reliable D call. The sequencing input was PBMCs. For the CDR3, the DNA is TGTGCCAGCAGCTTGTCCAGTTCTGGCTACACCTTC. Protein sequence: CASSLSSSGYTF.